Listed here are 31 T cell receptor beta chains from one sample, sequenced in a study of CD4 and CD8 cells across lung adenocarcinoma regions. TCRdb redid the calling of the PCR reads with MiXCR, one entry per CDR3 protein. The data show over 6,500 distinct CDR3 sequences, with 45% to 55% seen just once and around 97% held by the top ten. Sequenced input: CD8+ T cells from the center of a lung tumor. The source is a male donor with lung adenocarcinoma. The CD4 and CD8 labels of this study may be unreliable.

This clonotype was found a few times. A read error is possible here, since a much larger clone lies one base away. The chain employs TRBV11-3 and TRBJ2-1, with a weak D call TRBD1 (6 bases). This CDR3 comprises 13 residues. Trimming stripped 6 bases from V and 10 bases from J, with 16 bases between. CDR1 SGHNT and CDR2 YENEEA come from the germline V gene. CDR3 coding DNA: TGTGCCAGCAGGGATCAACAGGGCCACGAGCAGTTCTTC. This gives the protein CASRDQQGHEQFF.

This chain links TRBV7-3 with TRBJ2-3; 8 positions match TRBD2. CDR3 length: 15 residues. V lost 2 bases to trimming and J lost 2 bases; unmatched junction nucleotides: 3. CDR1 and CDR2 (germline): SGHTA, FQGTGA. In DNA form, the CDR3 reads TGTGCCAGCAGCTTAGGCGGGAGGAACACAGATACGCAGTATTTT. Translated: CASSLGGRNTDTQYF.

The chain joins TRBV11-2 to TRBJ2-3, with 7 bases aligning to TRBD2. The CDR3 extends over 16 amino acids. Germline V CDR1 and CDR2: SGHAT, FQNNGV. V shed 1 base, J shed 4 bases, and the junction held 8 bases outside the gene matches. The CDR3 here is CASSLVGGVRADTQYF. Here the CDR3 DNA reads TGTGCCAGCAGCTTAGTGGGGGGGGTAAGAGCAGATACGCAGTATTTT.

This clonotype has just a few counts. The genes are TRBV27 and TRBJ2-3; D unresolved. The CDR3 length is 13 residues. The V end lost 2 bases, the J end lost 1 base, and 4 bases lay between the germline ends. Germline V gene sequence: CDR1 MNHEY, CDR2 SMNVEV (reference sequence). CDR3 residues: CASSLTRTDTQYF. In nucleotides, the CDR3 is TGTGCCAGCAGTTTAACCCGCACAGATACGCAGTATTTT.

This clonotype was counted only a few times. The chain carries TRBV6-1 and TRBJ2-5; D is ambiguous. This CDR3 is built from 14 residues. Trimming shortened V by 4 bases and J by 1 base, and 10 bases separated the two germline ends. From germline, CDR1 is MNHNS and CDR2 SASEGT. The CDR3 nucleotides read TGTGCCAGCAGTGTAGGGTCAGGCCAAGAGACCCAGTACTTC. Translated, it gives CASSVGSGQETQYF.

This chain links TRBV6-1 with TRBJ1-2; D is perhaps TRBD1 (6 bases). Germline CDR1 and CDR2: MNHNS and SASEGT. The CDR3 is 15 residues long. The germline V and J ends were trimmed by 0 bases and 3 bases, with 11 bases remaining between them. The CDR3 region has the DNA TGTGCCAGCAGTGAAGCGTTACAGGGTTACTATGGCTACACCTTC. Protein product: CASSEALQGYYGYTF.

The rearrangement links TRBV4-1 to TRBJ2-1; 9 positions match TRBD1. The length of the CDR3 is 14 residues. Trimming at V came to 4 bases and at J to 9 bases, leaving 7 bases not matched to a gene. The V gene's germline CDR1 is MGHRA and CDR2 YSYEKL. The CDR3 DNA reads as TGCGCCAGCAGCCTGGGACAGGGCTACGGTGAGCAGTTCTTC. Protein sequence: CASSLGQGYGEQFF.

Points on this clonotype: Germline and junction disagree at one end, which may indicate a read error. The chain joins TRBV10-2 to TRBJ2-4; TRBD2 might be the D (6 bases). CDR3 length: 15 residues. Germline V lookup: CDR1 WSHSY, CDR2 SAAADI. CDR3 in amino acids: CASGAGRCAKDMQYF. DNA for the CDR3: TGCGCCAGCGGTGCGGGGCGGTGTGCCAAAGACATGCAGTACTTC.

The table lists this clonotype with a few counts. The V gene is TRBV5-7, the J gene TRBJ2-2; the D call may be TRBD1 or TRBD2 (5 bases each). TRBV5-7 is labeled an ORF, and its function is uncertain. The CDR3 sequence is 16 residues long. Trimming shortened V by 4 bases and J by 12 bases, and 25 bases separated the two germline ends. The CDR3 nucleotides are TGTGCCAGCAGCCGACGAGATAAGGGACCCCTGGCGCAGCTGTTTTTT. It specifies CASSRRDKGPLAQLFF.

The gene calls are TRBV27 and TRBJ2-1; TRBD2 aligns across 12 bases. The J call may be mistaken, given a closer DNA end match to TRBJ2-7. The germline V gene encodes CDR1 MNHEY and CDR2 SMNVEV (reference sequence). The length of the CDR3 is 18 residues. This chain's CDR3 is CASHPRLAGAKTPYEQYF. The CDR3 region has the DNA TGTGCCAGCCATCCCCGACTAGCGGGGGCCAAAACCCCCTACGAGCAGTACTTC.

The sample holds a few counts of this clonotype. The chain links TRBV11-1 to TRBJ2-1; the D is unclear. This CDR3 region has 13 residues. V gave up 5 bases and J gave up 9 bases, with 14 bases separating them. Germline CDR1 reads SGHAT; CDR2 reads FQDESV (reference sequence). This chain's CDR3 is CASSQTNFGEQFF. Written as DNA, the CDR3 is TGTGCCAGCAGCCAAACTAATTTCGGTGAGCAGTTCTTC.

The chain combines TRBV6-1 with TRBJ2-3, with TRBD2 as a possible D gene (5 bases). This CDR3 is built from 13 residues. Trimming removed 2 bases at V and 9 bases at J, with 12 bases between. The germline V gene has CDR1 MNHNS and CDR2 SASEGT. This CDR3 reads CASSEPRPGTQYF. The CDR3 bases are TGTGCCAGCAGTGAACCTCGTCCGGGGACGCAGTATTTT.

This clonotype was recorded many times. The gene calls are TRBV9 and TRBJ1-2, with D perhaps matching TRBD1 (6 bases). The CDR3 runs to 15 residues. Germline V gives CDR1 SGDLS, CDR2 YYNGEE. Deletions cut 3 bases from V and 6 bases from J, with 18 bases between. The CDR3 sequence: CASSALDGGRDGYTF. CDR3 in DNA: TGTGCCAGCAGCGCCTTAGACGGGGGGCGCGATGGCTACACCTTC.

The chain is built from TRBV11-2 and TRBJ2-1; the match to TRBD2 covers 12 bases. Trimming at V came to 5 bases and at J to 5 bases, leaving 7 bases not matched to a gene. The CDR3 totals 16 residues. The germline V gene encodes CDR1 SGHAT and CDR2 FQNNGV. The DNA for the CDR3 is TGTGCCAGCAGCCCCCGACTAGCGGGAGCAAACAATGAGCAGTTCTTC. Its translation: CASSPRLAGANNEQFF.

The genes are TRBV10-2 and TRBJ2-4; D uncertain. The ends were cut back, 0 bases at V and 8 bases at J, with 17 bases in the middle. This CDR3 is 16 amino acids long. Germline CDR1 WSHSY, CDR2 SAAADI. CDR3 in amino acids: CASSESTKEVADIQYF. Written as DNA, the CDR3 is TGCGCCAGCAGTGAGTCCACGAAGGAAGTGGCGGACATTCAGTACTTC.

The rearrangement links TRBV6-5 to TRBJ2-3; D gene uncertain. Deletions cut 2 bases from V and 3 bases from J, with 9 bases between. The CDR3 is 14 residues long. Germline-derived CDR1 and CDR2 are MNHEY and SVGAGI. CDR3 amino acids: CASSYMQATDTQYF. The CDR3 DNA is TGTGCCAGCAGTTACATGCAGGCGACAGATACGCAGTATTTT.

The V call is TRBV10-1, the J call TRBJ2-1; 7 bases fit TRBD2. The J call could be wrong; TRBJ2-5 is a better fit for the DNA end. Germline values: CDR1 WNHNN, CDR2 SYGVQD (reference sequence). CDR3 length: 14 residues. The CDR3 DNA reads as TGCGCCAGCAGTGAAGCGGGAAACCAAGAGACCCAGTACTTC. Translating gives CASSEAGNQETQYF.

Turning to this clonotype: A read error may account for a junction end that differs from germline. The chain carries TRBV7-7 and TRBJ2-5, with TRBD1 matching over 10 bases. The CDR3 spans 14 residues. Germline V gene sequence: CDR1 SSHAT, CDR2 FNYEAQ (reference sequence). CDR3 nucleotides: TGTGCTAGCAGCCCGACAGGGGGCGGGGAGACCCAGTACTTC. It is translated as CASSPTGGGETQYF.

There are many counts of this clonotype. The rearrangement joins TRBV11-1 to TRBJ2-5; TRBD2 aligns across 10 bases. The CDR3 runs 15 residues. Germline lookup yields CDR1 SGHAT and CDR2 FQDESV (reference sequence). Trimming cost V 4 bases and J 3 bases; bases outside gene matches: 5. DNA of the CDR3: TGTGCCAGCAGCTACCTCCTAGCGGGAGAAGAGACCCAGTACTTC. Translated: CASSYLLAGEETQYF. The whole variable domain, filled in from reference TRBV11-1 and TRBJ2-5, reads EAEVAQSPRYKITEKSQAVAFWCDPISGHATLYWYRQILGQGPELLVQFQDESVVDDSQLPKDRFSAERLKGVDSTLKIQPAELGDSAMYLCASSYLLAGEETQYFGPGTRLLVL.

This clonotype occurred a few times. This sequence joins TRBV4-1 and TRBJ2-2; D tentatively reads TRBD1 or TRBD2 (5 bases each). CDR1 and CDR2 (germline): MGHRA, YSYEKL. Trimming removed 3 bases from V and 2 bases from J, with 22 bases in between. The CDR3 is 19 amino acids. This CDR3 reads CASSQRFKSGGQNTGELFF. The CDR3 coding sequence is TGCGCCAGCAGCCAGAGGTTTAAGAGCGGCGGACAAAACACCGGGGAGCTGTTTTTT.

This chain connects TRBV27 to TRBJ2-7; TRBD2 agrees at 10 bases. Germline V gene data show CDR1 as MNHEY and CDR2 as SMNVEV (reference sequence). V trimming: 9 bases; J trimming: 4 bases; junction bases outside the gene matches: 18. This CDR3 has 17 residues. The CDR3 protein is CASRLGQPSGSRYEQYF. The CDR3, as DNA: TGTGCCAGTCGATTGGGACAGCCTAGCGGGAGTAGGTACGAGCAGTACTTC.

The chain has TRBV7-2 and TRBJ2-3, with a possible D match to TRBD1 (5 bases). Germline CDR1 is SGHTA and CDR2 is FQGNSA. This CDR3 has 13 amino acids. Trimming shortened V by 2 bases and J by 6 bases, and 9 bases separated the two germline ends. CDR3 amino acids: CASSLYRSDTQYF. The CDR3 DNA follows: TGTGCCAGCAGCTTATACAGGTCTGATACGCAGTATTTT.

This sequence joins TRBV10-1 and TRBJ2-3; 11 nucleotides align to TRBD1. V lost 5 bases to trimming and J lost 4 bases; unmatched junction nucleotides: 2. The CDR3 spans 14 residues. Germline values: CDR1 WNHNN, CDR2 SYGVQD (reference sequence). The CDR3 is CASSRTGGADTQYF. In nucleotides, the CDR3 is TGCGCCAGCAGTAGGACAGGGGGCGCAGATACGCAGTATTTT.

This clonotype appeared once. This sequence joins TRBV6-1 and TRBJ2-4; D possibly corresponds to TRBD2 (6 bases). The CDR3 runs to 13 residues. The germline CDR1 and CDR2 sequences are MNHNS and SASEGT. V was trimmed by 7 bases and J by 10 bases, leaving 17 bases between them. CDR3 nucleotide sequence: TGTGCCAGCAAGGAGGGCAATGCAGATATTCAGTACTTC. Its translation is CASKEGNADIQYF.

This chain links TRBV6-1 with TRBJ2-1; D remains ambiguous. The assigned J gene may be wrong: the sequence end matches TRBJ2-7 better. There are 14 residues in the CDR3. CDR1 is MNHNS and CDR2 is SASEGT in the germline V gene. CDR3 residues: CASSETYVVYEQYF. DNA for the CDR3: TGTGCCAGCAGTGAAACTTACGTAGTCTACGAGCAGTACTTC.

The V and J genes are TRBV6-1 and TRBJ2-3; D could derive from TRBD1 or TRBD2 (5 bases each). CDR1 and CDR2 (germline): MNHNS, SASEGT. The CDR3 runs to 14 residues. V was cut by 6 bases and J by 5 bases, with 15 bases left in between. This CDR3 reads CASRRGPEVDTQYF. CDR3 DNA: TGTGCCAGCAGGAGGGGACCAGAGGTAGATACGCAGTATTTT.

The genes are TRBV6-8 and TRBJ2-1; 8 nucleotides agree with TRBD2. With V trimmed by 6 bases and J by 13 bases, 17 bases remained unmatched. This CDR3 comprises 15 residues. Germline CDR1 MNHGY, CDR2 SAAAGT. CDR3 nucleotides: TGTGCCAGCAGCCCGGGACTAGAAGCTCTGTGGGGCCAGTTCTTC. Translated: CASSPGLEALWGQFF.

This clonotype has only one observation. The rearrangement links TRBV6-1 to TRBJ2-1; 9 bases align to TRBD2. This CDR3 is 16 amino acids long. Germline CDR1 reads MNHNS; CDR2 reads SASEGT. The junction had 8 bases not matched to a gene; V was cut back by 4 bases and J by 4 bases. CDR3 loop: CASSGPGGGEYNEQFF. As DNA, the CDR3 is TGTGCCAGCAGTGGTCCGGGCGGGGGGGAATACAATGAGCAGTTCTTC.

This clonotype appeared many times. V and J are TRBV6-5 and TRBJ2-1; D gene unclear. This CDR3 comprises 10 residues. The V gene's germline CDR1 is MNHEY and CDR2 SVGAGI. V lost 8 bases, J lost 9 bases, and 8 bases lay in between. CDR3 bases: TGTGCCAGCTCGGCCGGTGAGCAGTTCTTC. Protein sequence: CASSAGEQFF.

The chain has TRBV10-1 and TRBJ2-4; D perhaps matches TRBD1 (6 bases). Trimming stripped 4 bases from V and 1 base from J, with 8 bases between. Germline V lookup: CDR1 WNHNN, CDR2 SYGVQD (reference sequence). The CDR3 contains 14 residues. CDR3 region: CASSAGAAKNIQYF. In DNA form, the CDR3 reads TGCGCCAGCAGTGCAGGGGCGGCCAAAAACATTCAGTACTTC.

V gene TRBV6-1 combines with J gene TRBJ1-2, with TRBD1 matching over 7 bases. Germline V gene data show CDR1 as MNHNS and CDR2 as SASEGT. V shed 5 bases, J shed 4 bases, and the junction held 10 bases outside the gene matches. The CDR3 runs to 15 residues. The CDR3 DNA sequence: TGTGCCAGCAGTCCCCAGACAGGGATCGGCTATGGCTACACCTTC. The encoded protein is CASSPQTGIGYGYTF.